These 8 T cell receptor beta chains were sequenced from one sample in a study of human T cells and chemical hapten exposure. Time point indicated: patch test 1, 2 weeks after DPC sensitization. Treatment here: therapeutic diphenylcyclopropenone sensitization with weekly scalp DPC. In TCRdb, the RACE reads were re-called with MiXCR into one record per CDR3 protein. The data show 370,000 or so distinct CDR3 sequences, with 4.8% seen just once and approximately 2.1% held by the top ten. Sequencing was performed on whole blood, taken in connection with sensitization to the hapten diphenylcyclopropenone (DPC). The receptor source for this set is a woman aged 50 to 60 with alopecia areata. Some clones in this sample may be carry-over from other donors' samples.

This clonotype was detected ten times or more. This CDR3 is CASSMGSGGAGHEQFF. CDR3 nucleotides: TGTGCCAGTAGTATGGGGTCGGGGGGCGCGGGACATGAGCAGTTCTTC. This sequence joins TRBV19 and TRBJ2-1, with a tentative D call TRBD2 (7 bases). CDR3 length equals 16 residues. Deletions cut 3 bases from V and 8 bases from J, with 20 bases between. CDR1 is LNHDA, CDR2 SQIVND, per germline (reference sequence).

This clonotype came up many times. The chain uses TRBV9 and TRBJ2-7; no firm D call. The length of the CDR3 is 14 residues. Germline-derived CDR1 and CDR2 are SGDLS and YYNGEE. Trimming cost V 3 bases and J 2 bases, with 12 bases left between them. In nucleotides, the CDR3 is TGTGCCAGCAGCGGAGGCGTGCTACCCTACGAGCAGTACTTC. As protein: CASSGGVLPYEQYF.

This chain's CDR3 is CASRLAASFNEQFF. The CDR3 bases are TGCGCCAGCCGGCTAGCGGCGAGCTTCAATGAGCAGTTCTTC. The chain recombines TRBV5-1 with TRBJ2-1, with 7 positions matching TRBD2. The trim removed 7 bases at V and 6 bases at J, leaving 10 bases unmatched. Germline V gene lookup returns CDR1 SGHRS and CDR2 YFSETQ. This CDR3 is built from 14 residues.

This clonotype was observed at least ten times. The CDR3 is CASSSEPGANVLTF. CDR3 coding DNA: TGTGCCAGCAGCTCAGAACCTGGGGCCAACGTCCTGACTTTC. This chain links TRBV7-2 with TRBJ2-6; D is unresolved. Deletions cut 4 bases from V and 2 bases from J, with 6 bases between. Germline CDR1 reads SGHTA; CDR2 reads FQGNSA. The CDR3 loop spans 14 amino acids.

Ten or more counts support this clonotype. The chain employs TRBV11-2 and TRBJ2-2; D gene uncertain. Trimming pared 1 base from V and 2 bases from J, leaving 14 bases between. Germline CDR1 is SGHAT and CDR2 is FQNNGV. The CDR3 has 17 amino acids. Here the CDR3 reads CASSLALTSPNTGELFF. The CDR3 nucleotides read TGTGCCAGCAGCTTAGCGCTCACCTCCCCAAACACCGGGGAGCTGTTTTTT.

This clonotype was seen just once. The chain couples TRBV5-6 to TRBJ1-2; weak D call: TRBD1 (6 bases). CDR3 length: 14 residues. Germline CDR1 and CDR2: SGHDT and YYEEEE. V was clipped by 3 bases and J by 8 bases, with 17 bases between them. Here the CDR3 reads CASSSRRGGIGYTF. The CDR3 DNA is TGTGCCAGCAGCTCCCGACGAGGGGGGATCGGCTACACCTTC.

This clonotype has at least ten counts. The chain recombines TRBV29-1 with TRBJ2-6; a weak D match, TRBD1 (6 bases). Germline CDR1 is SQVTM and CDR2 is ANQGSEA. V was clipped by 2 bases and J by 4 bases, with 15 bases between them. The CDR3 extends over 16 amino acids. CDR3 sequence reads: CSVEWGTGTGANVLTF. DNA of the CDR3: TGCAGCGTTGAATGGGGCACAGGGACGGGGGCCAACGTCCTGACTTTC.

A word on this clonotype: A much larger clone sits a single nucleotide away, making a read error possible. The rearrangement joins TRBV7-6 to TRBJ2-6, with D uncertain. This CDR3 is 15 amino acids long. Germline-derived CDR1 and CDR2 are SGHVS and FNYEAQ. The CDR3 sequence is CASSFVSREANVLSF. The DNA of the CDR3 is TGTGCCAGCAGCTTCGTGAGCCGTGAGGCCAACGTCCTGTCTTTC.